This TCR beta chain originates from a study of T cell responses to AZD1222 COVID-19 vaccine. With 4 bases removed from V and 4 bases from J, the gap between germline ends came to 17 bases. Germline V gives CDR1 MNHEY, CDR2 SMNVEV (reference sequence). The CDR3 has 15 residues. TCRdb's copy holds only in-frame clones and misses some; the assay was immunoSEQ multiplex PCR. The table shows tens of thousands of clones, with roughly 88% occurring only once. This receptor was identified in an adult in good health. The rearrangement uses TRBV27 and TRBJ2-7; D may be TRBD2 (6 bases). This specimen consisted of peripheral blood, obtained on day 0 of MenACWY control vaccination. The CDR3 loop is CASSWGTALSYEQYF. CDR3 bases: TGTGCCAGCAGTTGGGGGACTGCCCTTTCTTACGAGCAGTACTTC.